The entry that follows covers one T cell receptor beta chain sequence. The data originate from a study of blood T cell repertoires in COVID-19. About the research overall: Sample material is recorded as cDNA or gDNA derived from T cells, B-cell-depleted T cells, or PBMCs.

Original methodology: Counts of nucleated cells, estimated from reference gene primer amplification, were obtained. The data were produced by immunoSEQ multiplex PCR, yet TCRdb's version contains in-frame clones alone and is incomplete. Clone size and the V and J calls come from that table; the DNA yielded D and trimming. The profile covers 650,000 to 800,000 clones, with about nine tenths appearing a single time and roughly 0.26% taken by the ten largest. The receptor comes from a woman between 18 and 30 years old with acute or convalescent COVID-19. Material for sequencing was peripheral blood.

The CDR3 sequence: CASDTLRENGYTF. CDR3 DNA sequence: TGTGCCAGCGATACCCTTCGGGAAAATGGCTACACCTTC. The rearrangement joins TRBV6-1 to TRBJ1-2; D gene uncertain. Trimming took 8 bases from V and 6 from J, leaving 16 bases between them. Per germline, CDR1 MNHNS and CDR2 SASEGT. The CDR3 length is 13 residues.